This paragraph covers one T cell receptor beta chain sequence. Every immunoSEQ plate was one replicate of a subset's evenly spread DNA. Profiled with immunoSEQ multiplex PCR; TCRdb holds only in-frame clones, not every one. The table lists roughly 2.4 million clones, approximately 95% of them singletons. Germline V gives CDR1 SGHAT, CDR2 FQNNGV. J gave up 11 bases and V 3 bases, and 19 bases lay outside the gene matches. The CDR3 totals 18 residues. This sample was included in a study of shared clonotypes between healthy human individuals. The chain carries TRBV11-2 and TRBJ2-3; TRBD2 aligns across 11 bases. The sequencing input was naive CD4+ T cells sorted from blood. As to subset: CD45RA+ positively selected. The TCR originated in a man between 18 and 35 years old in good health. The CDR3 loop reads CASSFQLLLAGVGVEQYF. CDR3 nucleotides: TGTGCCAGCAGCTTTCAACTCCTACTAGCGGGAGTTGGTGTTGAGCAGTATTTT.